This TCR beta chain was recorded in a study of T cell repertoires in cytomegalovirus infection. Study summary: Well-studied HLA-B-restricted epitopes and recently identified HLA-C-restricted epitopes of CMV were both used in the study. Study observations and caveats: Within the response measured ex vivo, HLA-C-restricted CMV-specific TCR beta clonotypes were dominant.

Comments on this clonotype: Its matching antigen is unknown.

TCRdb itself ran the reads through MiXCR, one entry per CDR3 protein. This table has 450,000 to 600,000 distinct CDR3 sequences, approximately 46% appearing once. This sample comprised cultured PBMCs, obtained from culture after CMV antigen stimulation. This receptor was taken from a human donor in good health (CMV status not recorded). Some clones in this sample may be carry-over from other donors' samples.

The CDR3 nucleotides read TGTGCCAGCAGCTTGAAGGGCCGTCGCACAGATACGCAGTATTTT. Translating it yields CASSLKGRRTDTQYF. The chain carries TRBV5-6 and TRBJ2-3; D remains ambiguous. The CDR3 is 15 residues long. Per the germline V gene, CDR1 is SGHDT and CDR2 is YYEEEE. The V and J ends lost 1 base and 1 base respectively, with 10 bases between them.